These 9 T cell receptor beta chains were all obtained from the same sample, sequenced in a study of blood T cell repertoires in COVID-19. Profiling relied on immunoSEQ multiplex PCR, and the TCRdb table lists in-frame clones only, not all of them. The sample lists about 95,000 clones, approximately 87% occurring once. Material for sequencing was peripheral blood. The receptors stem from a human donor in a cohort sampled during active COVID-19.

V gene TRBV3-1 (or the pseudogene TRBV3-2) combines with J gene TRBJ2-3, with D possibly matching TRBD2 (7 bases). V was cut by 4 bases and J by 5 bases, with 16 bases left in between. The germline V gene encodes CDR1 LGHDT and CDR2 YNNKEL (reference sequence). The CDR3 has 15 residues. CDR3 DNA sequence: TGTGCCAGCAGCCTTGGGGGGGCCAATGGAGATACGCAGTATTTT. Amino acid sequence: CASSLGGANGDTQYF.

The table lists this clone with a count of one. The chain has TRBV28 and TRBJ1-3; D is perhaps TRBD1 (6 bases). The germline V gene has CDR1 MDHEN and CDR2 SYDVKM. V lost 7 bases and J lost 2, with 15 bases in between. This CDR3 spans 15 amino acids. The CDR3 DNA is TGTGCCAGCAATCCTACGACAGGCCCTGGAAACACCATATATTTT. Its protein product is CASNPTTGPGNTIYF.

The chain recombines TRBV6-2 or TRBV6-3 with TRBJ1-2; 7 bases map to TRBD1. The CDR3 extends over 14 amino acids. In germline, CDR1 is MNHEY, CDR2 SVGEGT. V lost 6 bases to trimming and J lost 4 bases; unmatched junction nucleotides: 8. For the CDR3, the DNA is TGTGCCAGCAGCGCAATCCGGGACAGCTATGGCTACACCTTC. Translated: CASSAIRDSYGYTF.

The chain has TRBV12-3 or TRBV12-4 and TRBJ1-3, with TRBD1 matching over 9 bases. V was pared by 6 bases and J by 8 bases, with 5 bases of the junction left unmatched. The CDR3 is made up of 13 amino acids. CDR3 bases: TGTGCCAGCAGAACCACAGGGGGCCACACCATATATTTT. Translation gives CASRTTGGHTIYF.

The chain joins TRBV13 to TRBJ1-2; tentative D call: TRBD1 (6 bases). V lost 4 bases to trimming and J lost 7 bases, with 31 bases between them. Germline assignment: CDR1 PRHDT and CDR2 FYEKMQ (reference sequence). The CDR3 covers 19 residues. In DNA form, the CDR3 reads TGTGCCAGCAGCTCTCTCCGGACATATTTAGGGCCAGCCAGGGGTGGCTACACCTTC. It yields the protein CASSSLRTYLGPARGGYTF.

Turning to this clone: The sample holds other DNA sequences that translate to the same CDR3. This chain links TRBV30 with TRBJ2-3; no clear D gene. Trimming shortened V by 2 bases and J by 4 bases, and 7 bases separated the two germline ends. This CDR3 is 12 amino acids long. The V gene's germline CDR1 is GTSNPN and CDR2 SVGIG (reference sequence). CDR3 coding DNA: TGTGCCTGGAGTCGACAATCAGATACGCAGTATTTT. This encodes CAWSRQSDTQYF.

This rearrangement joins TRBV10-3 to TRBJ1-5, with D uncertain. From germline, CDR1 is ENHRY and CDR2 SYGVKD. V lost 3 bases, J lost 5 bases, and 11 bases lay in between. CDR3 length: 14 residues. CDR3 nucleotides: TGTGCCATCAGTGAAGCGGGGATTTATCAGCCCCAGCATTTT. Residues: CAISEAGIYQPQHF.

The chain carries TRBV7-2 and TRBJ1-5, with 7 positions matching TRBD1. Germline V lookup: CDR1 SGHTA, CDR2 FQGNSA. Trimming took 3 bases from V and 1 from J; bases not matched to a gene: 3. The CDR3 has 15 amino acids. CDR3 sequence: CASSLGQTSNQPQHF. The CDR3 DNA sequence: TGTGCCAGCAGCTTGGGACAGACCAGCAATCAGCCCCAGCATTTT.

The chain joins TRBV6-2 or TRBV6-3 to TRBJ2-7, with a weak D call TRBD2 (7 bases). The germline gives CDR1 MNHEY, CDR2 SVGEGT. This CDR3 spans 15 amino acids. The V end lost 2 bases, the J end lost 2 bases, and 13 bases lay between the germline ends. The CDR3 DNA sequence: TGTGCCAGCAGTTACGGGGGGGCCAACCCCTACGAGCAGTACTTC. Translation: CASSYGGANPYEQYF.